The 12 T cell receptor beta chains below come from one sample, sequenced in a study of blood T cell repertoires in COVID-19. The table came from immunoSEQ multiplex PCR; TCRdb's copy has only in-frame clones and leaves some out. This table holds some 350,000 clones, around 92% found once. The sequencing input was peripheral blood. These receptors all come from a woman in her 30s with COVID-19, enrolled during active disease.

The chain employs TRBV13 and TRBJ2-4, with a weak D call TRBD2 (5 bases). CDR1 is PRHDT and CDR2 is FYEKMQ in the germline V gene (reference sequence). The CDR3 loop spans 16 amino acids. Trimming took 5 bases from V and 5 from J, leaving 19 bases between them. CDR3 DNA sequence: TGTGCCAGCAGCACCCGGGATACTCAAGAGGAAAACATTCAGTACTTC. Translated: CASSTRDTQEENIQYF. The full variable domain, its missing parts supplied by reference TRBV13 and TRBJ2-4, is AAGVIQSPRHLIKEKRETATLKCYPIPRHDTVYWYQQGPGQDPQFLISFYEKMQSDKGSIPDRFSAQQFSDYHSELNMSSLELGDSALYFCASSTRDTQEENIQYFGAGTRLSVL.

The DNA for the CDR3 is TGTGCCAGCAGCTTGGGGACAGTTTACACCGGGGAGCTGTTTTTT. Encoded protein: CASSLGTVYTGELFF. The chain uses TRBV11-3 and TRBJ2-2; 7 bases map to TRBD1. CDR1 and CDR2 from the germline V gene are SGHNT and YENEEA. V shed 3 bases and J 3 bases; nucleotides not matched to a gene: 4. There are 15 residues in the CDR3.

CDR3 loop: CASSYPGQLAGNTIYF. In nucleotides, the CDR3 is TGTGCCAGCAGTTACCCGGGACAGCTCGCTGGAAACACCATATATTTT. V and J are TRBV6-6 and TRBJ1-3; 7 positions agree with TRBD1. The V segment lost 2 bases and the J segment 2 bases; nucleotides outside the gene matches: 6. Germline CDR1 reads MNHNY; CDR2 reads SVGAGI (reference sequence). This CDR3 is built from 16 residues.

The DNA for the CDR3 is TGTGCCACCAGTGATTTGGCCCAAACAAATGAGGGCACCGGGGAGCTGTTTTTT. Its translation is CATSDLAQTNEGTGELFF. This chain joins TRBV24-1 and TRBJ2-2, with D possibly matching TRBD2 (5 bases). The V end was cut by 0 bases, the J end by 4 bases, with 17 bases between. Germline V gene data show CDR1 as KGHDR and CDR2 as SFDVKD. This CDR3 contains 18 residues.

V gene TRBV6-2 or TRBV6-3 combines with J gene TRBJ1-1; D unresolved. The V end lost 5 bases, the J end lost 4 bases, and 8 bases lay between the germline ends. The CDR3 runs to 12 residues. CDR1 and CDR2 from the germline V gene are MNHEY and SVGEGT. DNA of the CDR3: TGTGCCAGCAGTACTGTCCCCACTGAAGCTTTCTTT. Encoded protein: CASSTVPTEAFF.

For the CDR3, the DNA is TGTGCCAGCAGCGTAGCCCTAGGGGGCCAAGATACGCAGTATTTT. Residues: CASSVALGGQDTQYF. The chain combines TRBV9 with TRBJ2-3, with 7 bases aligning to TRBD1. CDR3 length equals 15 residues. In germline, CDR1 is SGDLS, CDR2 YYNGEE. V shed 0 bases and J 5 bases; nucleotides not matched to a gene: 6. Variable domain in full (rest from reference TRBV9 and TRBJ2-3): DSGVTQTPKHLITATGQRVTLRCSPRSGDLSVYWYQQSLDQGLQFLIQYYNGEERAKGNILERFSAQQFPDLHSELNLSSLELGDSALYFCASSVALGGQDTQYFGPGTRLTVL.

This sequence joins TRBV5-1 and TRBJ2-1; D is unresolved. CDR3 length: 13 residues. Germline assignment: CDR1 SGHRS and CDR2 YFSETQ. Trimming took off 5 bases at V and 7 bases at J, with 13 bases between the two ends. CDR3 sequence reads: CASSNPGDNEQFF. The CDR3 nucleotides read TGCGCCAGCAGTAATCCAGGCGATAATGAGCAGTTCTTC.

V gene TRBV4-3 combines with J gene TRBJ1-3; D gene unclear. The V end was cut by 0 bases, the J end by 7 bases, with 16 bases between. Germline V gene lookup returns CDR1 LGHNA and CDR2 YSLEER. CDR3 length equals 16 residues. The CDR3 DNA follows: TGCGCCAGCAGCCAAGAGGTCGCTCAAGGACTTAACACCATATATTTT. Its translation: CASSQEVAQGLNTIYF.

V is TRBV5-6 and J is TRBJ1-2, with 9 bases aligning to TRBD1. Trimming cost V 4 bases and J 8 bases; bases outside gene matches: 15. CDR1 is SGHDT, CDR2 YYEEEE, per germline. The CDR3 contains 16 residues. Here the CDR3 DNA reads TGTGCCAGCAGCCCCGGGACAGGGTACATAGAGGACGGCTACACCTTC. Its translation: CASSPGTGYIEDGYTF.

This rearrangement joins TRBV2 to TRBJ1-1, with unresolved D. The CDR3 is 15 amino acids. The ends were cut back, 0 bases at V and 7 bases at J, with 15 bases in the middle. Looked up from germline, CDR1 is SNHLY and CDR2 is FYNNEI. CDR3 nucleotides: TGTGCCAGCAGTGAAGCGGAACGGGGTTTGGGTGAAGCTTTCTTT. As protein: CASSEAERGLGEAFF.

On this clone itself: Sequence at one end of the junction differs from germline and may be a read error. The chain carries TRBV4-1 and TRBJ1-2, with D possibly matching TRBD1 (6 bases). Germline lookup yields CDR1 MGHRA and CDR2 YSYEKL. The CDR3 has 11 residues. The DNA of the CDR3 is TGCGCCAGCAGCCAAAGCGGGGGACAATCCTTC. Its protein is CASSQSGGQSF.

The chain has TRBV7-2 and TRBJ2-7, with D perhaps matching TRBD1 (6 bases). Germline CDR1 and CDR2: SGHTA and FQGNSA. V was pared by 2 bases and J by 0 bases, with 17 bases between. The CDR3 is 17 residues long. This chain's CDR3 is CASSLWRGGDRSYEQYF. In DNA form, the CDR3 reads TGTGCCAGCAGCTTATGGAGAGGGGGAGATCGCTCCTACGAGCAGTACTTC.